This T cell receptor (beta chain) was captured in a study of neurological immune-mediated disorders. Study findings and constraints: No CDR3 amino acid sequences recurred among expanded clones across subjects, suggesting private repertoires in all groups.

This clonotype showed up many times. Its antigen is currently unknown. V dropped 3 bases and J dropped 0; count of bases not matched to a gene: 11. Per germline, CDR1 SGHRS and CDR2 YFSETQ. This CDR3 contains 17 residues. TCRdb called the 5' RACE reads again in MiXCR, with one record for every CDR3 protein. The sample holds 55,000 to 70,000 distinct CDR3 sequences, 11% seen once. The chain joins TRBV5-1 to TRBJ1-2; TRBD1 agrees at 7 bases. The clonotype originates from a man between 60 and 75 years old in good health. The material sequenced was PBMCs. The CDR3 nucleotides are TGCGCCAGCAGCTGGGAGGGACAGCGCCGATCTAACTATGGCTACACCTTC. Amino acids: CASSWEGQRRSNYGYTF.